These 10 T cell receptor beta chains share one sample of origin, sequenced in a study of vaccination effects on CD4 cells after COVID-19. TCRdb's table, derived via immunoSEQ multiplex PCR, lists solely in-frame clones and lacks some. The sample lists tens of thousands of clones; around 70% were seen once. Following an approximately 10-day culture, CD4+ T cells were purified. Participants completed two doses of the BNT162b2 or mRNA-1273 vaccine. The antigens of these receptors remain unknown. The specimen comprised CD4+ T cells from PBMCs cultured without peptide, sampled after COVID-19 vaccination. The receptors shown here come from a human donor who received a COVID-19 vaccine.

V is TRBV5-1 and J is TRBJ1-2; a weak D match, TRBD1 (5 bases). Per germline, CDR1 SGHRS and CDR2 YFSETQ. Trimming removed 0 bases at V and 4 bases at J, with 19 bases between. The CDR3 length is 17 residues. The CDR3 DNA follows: TGCGCCAGCAGCTTGGGGTCGGGTCCGGGGCCCGTCTATGGCTACACCTTC. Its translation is CASSLGSGPGPVYGYTF. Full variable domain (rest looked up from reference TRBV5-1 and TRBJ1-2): KAGVTQTPRYLIKTRGQQVTLSCSPISGHRSVSWYQQTPGQGLQFLFEYFSETQRNKGNFPGRFSGRQFSNSRSEMNVSTLELGDSALYLCASSLGSGPGPVYGYTFGSGTRLTVV.

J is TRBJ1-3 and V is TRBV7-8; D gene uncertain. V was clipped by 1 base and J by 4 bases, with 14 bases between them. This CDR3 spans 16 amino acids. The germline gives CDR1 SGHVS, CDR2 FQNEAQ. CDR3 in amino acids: CASSLGDPSIGNTIYF. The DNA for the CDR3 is TGTGCCAGCAGCTTAGGTGACCCGAGTATAGGAAACACCATATATTTT.

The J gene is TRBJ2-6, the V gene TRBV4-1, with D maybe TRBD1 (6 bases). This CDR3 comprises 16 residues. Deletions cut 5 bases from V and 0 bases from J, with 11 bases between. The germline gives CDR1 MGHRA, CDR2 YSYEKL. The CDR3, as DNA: TGCGCCAGCAGCGCAACAGGGAGCTCTGGGGCCAACGTCCTGACTTTC. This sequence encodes CASSATGSSGANVLTF.

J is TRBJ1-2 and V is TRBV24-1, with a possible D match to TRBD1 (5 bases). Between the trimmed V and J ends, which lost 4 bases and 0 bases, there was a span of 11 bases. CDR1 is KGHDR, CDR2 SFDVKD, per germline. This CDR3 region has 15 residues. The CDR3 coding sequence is TGTGCCACCAGTGAAGGGACCGCGGCTAACTATGGCTACACCTTC. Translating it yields CATSEGTAANYGYTF.

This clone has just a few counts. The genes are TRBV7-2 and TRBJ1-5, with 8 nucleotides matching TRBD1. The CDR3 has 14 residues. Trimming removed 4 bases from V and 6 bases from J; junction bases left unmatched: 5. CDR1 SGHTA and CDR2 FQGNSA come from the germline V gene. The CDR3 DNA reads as TGTGCCAGCAGCTCGGGACAGGAGGGTCAGCCCCAGCATTTT. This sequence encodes CASSSGQEGQPQHF.

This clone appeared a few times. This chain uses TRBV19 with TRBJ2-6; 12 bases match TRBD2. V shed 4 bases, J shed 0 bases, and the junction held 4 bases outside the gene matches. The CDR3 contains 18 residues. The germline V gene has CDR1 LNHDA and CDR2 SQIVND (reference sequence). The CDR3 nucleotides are TGTGCCAGTAGTAGGACTAGCGGGGTCCGCTCTGGGGCCAACGTCCTGACTTTC. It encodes CASSRTSGVRSGANVLTF.

The CDR3 DNA reads as TGTGCCAGCAGCGTAGAAGGATTGAGGGGTTCCGGAAACACCATATATTTT. As protein: CASSVEGLRGSGNTIYF. The chain couples TRBV9 to TRBJ1-3, with a tentative D call TRBD1 (5 bases). Germline-derived CDR1 and CDR2 are SGDLS and YYNGEE. Trimming left V 0 bases short and J 4 bases short, with 17 bases between. The CDR3 covers 17 residues.

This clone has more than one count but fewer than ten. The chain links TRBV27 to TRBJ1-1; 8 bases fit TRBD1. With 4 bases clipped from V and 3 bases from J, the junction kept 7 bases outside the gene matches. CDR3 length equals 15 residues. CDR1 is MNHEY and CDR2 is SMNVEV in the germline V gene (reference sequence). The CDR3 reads CASSSQGAGYTEAFF. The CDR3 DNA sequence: TGTGCCAGCAGTTCCCAGGGGGCCGGTTACACTGAAGCTTTCTTT.

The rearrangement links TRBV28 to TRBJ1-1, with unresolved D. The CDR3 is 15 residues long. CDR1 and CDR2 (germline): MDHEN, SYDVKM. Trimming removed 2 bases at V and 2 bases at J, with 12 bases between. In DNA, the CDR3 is TGTGCCAGCAGTTTAGTAGGGATGAGAAACACTGAAGCTTTCTTT. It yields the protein CASSLVGMRNTEAFF.

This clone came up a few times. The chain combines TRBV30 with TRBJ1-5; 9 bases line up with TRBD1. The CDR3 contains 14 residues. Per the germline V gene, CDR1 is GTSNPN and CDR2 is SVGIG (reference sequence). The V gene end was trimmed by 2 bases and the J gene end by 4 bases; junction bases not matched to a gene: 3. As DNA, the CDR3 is TGTGCCTGGAGTATTGGGACAGGGAATCAGCCCCAGCATTTT. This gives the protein CAWSIGTGNQPQHF.